This T cell receptor beta chain came from a study of blood T cell repertoires in COVID-19. Original data processing: Estimates of nucleated cell counts were drawn from the amplification of reference gene primers. Only in-frame clones appear in the TCRdb table, and some are missing; sequencing was by immunoSEQ multiplex PCR. V and J calls and clone size follow that table, whereas D and trimming were derived from the DNA. The data contain approximately 44,000 clones, around nine tenths of them singletons. V shed 0 bases and J shed 4 bases, with 9 bases lying between them. The length of the CDR3 is 14 residues. Germline-derived CDR1 and CDR2 are MNHEY and SMNVEV (reference sequence).

The sequencing input was peripheral blood. The sequence derives from a woman aged 35 to 49 with acute or convalescent COVID-19. The chain is built from TRBV27 and TRBJ1-1; D perhaps matches TRBD1 (5 bases). CDR3 sequence: CASSLSQGGTEAFF. The CDR3 region has the DNA TGTGCCAGCAGTTTATCTCAGGGAGGCACTGAAGCTTTCTTT.